A selection of T cell receptor beta chains follows, all from one sample in a study of T-cell memory formation after mild COVID-19. TCRdb reanalysed the 5' RACE reads using MiXCR and keeps one entry per CDR3 protein. The data show roughly 350,000 distinct CDR3 sequences, approximately 21% seen once. Sequenced material: PBMCs or a T cell subset sorted from them (not recorded which). These receptor sequences come from an adult woman who had mild COVID-19 (a few samples of this study predate the infection). Cell type and time point are not known. The CDR3 runs from the conserved cysteine through the conserved F or W. Fields, in order: D gene, V gene, clone size, J gene, CDR3 DNA, CDR3 protein. D genes are given only for firm matches. Clone size is shown for a subset of rows, as once, few, many or a class of expanded clone.

.,TRBV6-2/TRBV6-3,few,TRBJ2-1,TGTGCCAGCAGAACTGGGACTCCTTGGCAGTTCTTC,CASRTGTPWQFF
.,TRBV20-1,.,TRBJ2-7,TGCAGTGCTAGAGAGGTGCCCAACTCAGAGCAGTACTTC,CSAREVPNSEQYF
TRBD2,TRBV7-9,few,TRBJ2-2,TGTGCCAGCAGCCAGCGGGAGGCGAACACCGGGGAGCTGTTTTTT,CASSQREANTGELFF
TRBD1,TRBV5-5,.,TRBJ1-6,TGTGCCAGCAGGTCCACGGGACAGAGGGGTTCACCCCTCCACTTT,CASRSTGQRGSPLHF
.,TRBV6-2/TRBV6-3,few,TRBJ2-2,TGTGCCAGCACCCCATATTGGGTTCAGACCGGGGAGCTGTTTTTT,CASTPYWVQTGELFF
.,TRBV7-3,.,TRBJ2-2,TGTGCCAGCAGCTCCCCCCCCGGGGAGCTGTTTTTT,CASSSPPGELFF
.,TRBV7-3,many,TRBJ1-5,TGTGCCAGCAGCTTAAGGCAGGATAGCAATCAGCCCCAGCATTTT,CASSLRQDSNQPQHF
.,TRBV9,.,TRBJ2-1,TGTGCCAGCAGCGTATCGGGAGAGGTCTACAATGAGCAGTTCTTC,CASSVSGEVYNEQFF
TRBD2,TRBV20-1,.,TRBJ2-3,TGCAGTGCTAGACATAGCGGGTCCCGCACAGATACGCAGTATTTT,CSARHSGSRTDTQYF
TRBD1,TRBV6-5,few,TRBJ1-1,TGTGCCAGCAGTTCTACAGGGGCGAAGACTGAAGCTTTCTTT,CASSSTGAKTEAFF
.,TRBV6-5,few,TRBJ2-1,TGTGCCAGCAGTTACACGGTGGTGAGCTCCTACAATGAGCAGTTCTTC,CASSYTVVSSYNEQFF
.,TRBV4-1,.,TRBJ2-3,TGCGCCAGCAGCCAAGTTTTCCGGACTCACTCCTCCGGAGATACGCAGTATTTT,CASSQVFRTHSSGDTQYF
TRBD2,TRBV4-1,few,TRBJ2-1,TGCGCCAGCAGCCAAGGTGCGGCTAGCGGGCGTCGTGAGCAGTTCTTC,CASSQGAASGRREQFF
.,TRBV10-3,few,TRBJ2-7,TGTGCCATCAGTGAGTTTCGTGACAGGGTACCGGGGGAGTCGAGCGAGCAGTACTTC,CAISEFRDRVPGESSEQYF
.,TRBV7-3,.,TRBJ2-3,TGTGCCAGCAGCTTAACTCTGGTCACAGATACGCAGTATTTT,CASSLTLVTDTQYF
.,TRBV10-3,.,TRBJ2-2,TGTGCCAGCAGTGGACGGAAGAACACCGGGGAGCTGTTTTTT,CASSGRKNTGELFF
TRBD2,TRBV2,.,TRBJ2-7,TGTGCCAGCAGTGAAGGGACTAGCGGGCCCTACGAGCAGTACTTC,CASSEGTSGPYEQYF
TRBD1,TRBV20-1,.,TRBJ2-3,TGCAGTGCTGAACTCCAGGACAGGCCAGATACGCAGTATTTT,CSAELQDRPDTQYF
.,TRBV5-6,few,TRBJ2-7,TGTGCCAGCAGCATCGGGGGAAACTACTACGAGCAGTACTTC,CASSIGGNYYEQYF
.,TRBV12-3/TRBV12-4,.,TRBJ1-6,TGTGCCAGCAGTTTAGGGCAGGCGCTAATCGGGGATTCACCCCTCCACTTT,CASSLGQALIGDSPLHF
.,TRBV21-1,few,TRBJ2-1,TGTGCCAGCAGCAAAACTAGCGGGAGCCATGAGCAGTTCTTC,CASSKTSGSHEQFF
.,TRBV4-1,few,TRBJ1-2,TGCGCCAGCAGCCAAGCTGAACAGGGAACTAACTATGGCTACACCTTC,CASSQAEQGTNYGYTF
.,TRBV7-2,.,TRBJ2-1,TGTGCCAGCAGCTTCCGGGACAGCGGGGTCACTGAGCAGTTCTTC,CASSFRDSGVTEQFF